One T cell receptor beta chain is described in this entry. 60 Vbeta and 13 Jbeta primers were used in PCR. Original analysis: Later, 65 million to 85 million unique TCR beta chains were counted in an analysis, and about 10 million of them were shared. Libraries were prepared by immunoSEQ multiplex PCR; TCRdb keeps only in-frame clonotypes and omits some of them. V and J calls plus clone size are reproduced from that table; the DNA served to infer D and trimming. The table has about 120,000 clones, 80% to 85% seen once. This record comes from a study of cytomegalovirus exposure and HLA in healthy donors. V lost 4 bases, J lost 5 bases, and 10 bases stayed unmatched. The germline CDR1 and CDR2 sequences are SGHAT and FQNNGV. The CDR3 extends over 16 amino acids.

The V and J genes are TRBV11-2 and TRBJ2-3, with 9 bases matching TRBD2. This clonotype originated in a woman in her sixties or seventies in good health and CMV-seropositive. The sample taken for sequencing was PBMCs. The chain's CDR3 is CASSSPRGGRVDTQYF. CDR3 nucleotide sequence: TGTGCCAGCAGCTCGCCGCGGGGGGGGAGGGTAGATACGCAGTATTTT.